These 10 T cell receptor beta chains were all obtained from the same sample, sequenced in a study of cytomegalovirus exposure and HLA in healthy donors. PCR used 60 Vbeta primers and 13 Jbeta primers. TCRdb keeps only in-frame clones here, not all; method: immunoSEQ multiplex PCR. Of fewer than 110,000 clones listed, about 75% are singletons. The sequenced material came from PBMCs. All receptors derive from a man aged 50 or older in good health and CMV-seronegative.

This clone was found once. The junction shows a germline mismatch at one end, possibly a read error. The chain uses TRBV7-9 and TRBJ2-2; unclear D gene. The CDR3 runs 15 residues. The germline V gene has CDR1 SEHNR and CDR2 FQNEAQ (reference sequence). CDR3 in DNA: TGTTCCAGCAGCTTAGCTGGCACGAACACCGGGGAGCTGTTTTTT. Protein sequence: CSSSLAGTNTGELFF.

This clone was detected once. The chain recombines TRBV18 with TRBJ2-7; unclear D gene. CDR1 and CDR2 (germline): KGHSH, LQKENI. The germline V and J ends were trimmed by 4 bases and 3 bases, with 10 bases remaining between them. This CDR3 spans 13 amino acids. The CDR3 loop is CASSLESSYEQYF. CDR3 in DNA: TGTGCCAGCTCACTCGAGAGTAGCTACGAGCAGTACTTC.

This clone was seen just once. This sequence joins TRBV5-1 and TRBJ2-3, with 8 nucleotides matching TRBD1. Germline CDR1 reads SGHRS; CDR2 reads YFSETQ. The CDR3 contains 16 residues. V lost 3 bases and J lost 1; bases outside the gene matches: 7. CDR3 sequence: CASSYMQGAGTDTQYF. The CDR3 region has the DNA TGCGCCAGCAGCTACATGCAGGGGGCGGGCACAGATACGCAGTATTTT.

The gene calls are TRBV11-3 and TRBJ1-3; 8 bases fit TRBD1. After removal of 5 bases from V and 3 bases from J, the junction contained 3 bases not matched to a gene. The germline CDR1 and CDR2 sequences are SGHNT and YENEEA. The CDR3 contains 14 residues. The CDR3 reads CASSLGTGGNTIYF. In nucleotides, the CDR3 is TGTGCCAGCAGCCTCGGGACAGGTGGAAACACCATATATTTT. The full variable domain, in which reference TRBV11-3 and TRBJ1-3 provide the parts outside the CDR3, is EAGVVQSPRYKIIEKKQPVAFWCNPISGHNTLYWYLQNLGQGPELLIRYENEEAVDDSQLPKDRFSAERLKGVDSTLKIQPAELGDSAVYLCASSLGTGGNTIYFGEGSWLTVV.

This clone was seen a few times. The genes are TRBV7-2 and TRBJ1-4; no clear D gene. CDR1 and CDR2 (germline): SGHTA, FQGNSA. There are 13 residues in the CDR3. V lost 5 bases to trimming and J lost 0 bases, with 4 bases between them. This chain's CDR3 is CASSRATNEKLFF. As DNA, the CDR3 is TGTGCCAGCAGCCGCGCAACTAATGAAAAACTGTTTTTT.

The CDR3 loop reads CASSRGGRGGSDTQYF. CDR3 bases: TGCGCCAGCTCCCGGGGGGGGCGGGGGGGCTCAGATACGCAGTATTTT. The chain joins TRBV5-1 to TRBJ2-3, with 9 nucleotides matching TRBD2. CDR3 length equals 16 residues. Trimming took 7 bases from V and 4 from J; bases not matched to a gene: 13. Germline V gene lookup returns CDR1 SGHRS and CDR2 YFSETQ.

The V and J genes are TRBV6-1 and TRBJ2-5; D ambiguous. Between the trimmed V and J ends, which lost 1 base and 4 bases, there was a span of 13 bases. CDR1 and CDR2 from the germline V gene are MNHNS and SASEGT. The CDR3 has 15 residues. In DNA form, the CDR3 reads TGTGCCAGCAGTGAAGGACCAAGCCGAGGAGAGACCCAGTACTTC. Its translation is CASSEGPSRGETQYF.

The CDR3 coding sequence is TGTGCCAGCAGCCGTAGCGGAGATACGCAGTATTTT. Protein sequence: CASSRSGDTQYF. The chain joins TRBV7-9 to TRBJ2-3; weak D call: TRBD2 (6 bases). This CDR3 is 12 amino acids long. The germline V and J ends were trimmed by 5 bases and 5 bases, with 8 bases remaining between them. CDR1 is SEHNR, CDR2 FQNEAQ, per germline (reference sequence).

In this sample, this clone turned up a few times. The CDR3: CASSIWGQGTQPQHF. CDR3 DNA: TGTGCCAGTAGTATCTGGGGTCAGGGAACTCAGCCCCAGCATTTT. This chain connects TRBV19 to TRBJ1-5; D may be TRBD1 (5 bases). This CDR3 has 15 amino acids. Per the germline V gene, CDR1 is LNHDA and CDR2 is SQIVND (reference sequence). Trimming cost V 3 bases and J 6 bases, with 15 bases left between them. Looking up the rest from reference TRBV19 and TRBJ1-5 gives the full variable domain: DGGITQSPKYLFRKEGQNVTLSCEQNLNHDAMYWYRQDPGQGLRLIYYSQIVNDFQKGDIAEGYSVSREKKESFPLTVTSAQKNPTAFYLCASSIWGQGTQPQHFGDGTRLSIL.

The genes are TRBV6-6 and TRBJ1-3; D unresolved. The V end was cut by 11 bases, the J end by 4 bases, with 18 bases between. There are 14 residues in the CDR3. The germline gives CDR1 MNHNY, CDR2 SVGAGI (reference sequence). This CDR3 is CAAIGRVRGNTIYF. CDR3 coding DNA: TGTGCCGCGATCGGTCGGGTGAGAGGAAACACCATATATTTT.